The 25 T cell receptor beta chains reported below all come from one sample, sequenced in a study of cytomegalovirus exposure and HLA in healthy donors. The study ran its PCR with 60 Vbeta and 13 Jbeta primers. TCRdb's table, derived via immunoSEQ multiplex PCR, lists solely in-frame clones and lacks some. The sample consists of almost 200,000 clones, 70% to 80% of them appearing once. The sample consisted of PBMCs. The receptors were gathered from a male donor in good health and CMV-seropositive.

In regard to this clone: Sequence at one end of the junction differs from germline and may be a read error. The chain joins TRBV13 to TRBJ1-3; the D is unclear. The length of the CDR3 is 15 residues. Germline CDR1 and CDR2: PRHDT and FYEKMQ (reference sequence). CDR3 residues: CASGLALRSGNTIYF. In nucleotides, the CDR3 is TGTGCCAGCGGCTTAGCTTTGCGCTCTGGAAACACCATATATTTT. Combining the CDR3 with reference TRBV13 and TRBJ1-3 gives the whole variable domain AAGVIQSPRHLIKEKRETATLKCYPIPRHDTVYWYQQGPGQDPQFLISFYEKMQSDKGSIPDRFSAQQFSDYHSELNMSSLELGDSALYFCASGLALRSGNTIYFGEGSWLTVV.

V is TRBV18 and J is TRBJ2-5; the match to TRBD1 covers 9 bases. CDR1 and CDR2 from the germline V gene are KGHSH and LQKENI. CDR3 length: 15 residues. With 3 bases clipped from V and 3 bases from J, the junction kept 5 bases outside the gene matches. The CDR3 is CASSPRTGEEETQYF. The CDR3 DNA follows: TGTGCCAGCTCACCCAGGACAGGGGAAGAAGAGACCCAGTACTTC.

CDR3 in amino acids: CASSSRGGGSYNEQFF. The CDR3 nucleotides are TGCGCCAGCAGCTCCCGCGGGGGTGGCTCCTACAATGAGCAGTTCTTC. The rearrangement joins TRBV5-1 to TRBJ2-1; TRBD2 agrees at 7 bases. This CDR3 region has 16 residues. J gave up 0 bases and V 3 bases, and 6 bases lay outside the gene matches. Germline CDR1 is SGHRS and CDR2 is YFSETQ.

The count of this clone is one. CDR3 in amino acids: CASKMDRTNEKLFF. As DNA, the CDR3 is TGTGCCAGCAAAATGGACAGAACTAATGAAAAACTGTTTTTT. The chain recombines TRBV27 with TRBJ1-4, with D possibly matching TRBD1 (6 bases). With 7 bases removed from V and 1 base from J, the gap between germline ends came to 10 bases. Germline V lookup: CDR1 MNHEY, CDR2 SMNVEV (reference sequence). This CDR3 region has 14 residues.

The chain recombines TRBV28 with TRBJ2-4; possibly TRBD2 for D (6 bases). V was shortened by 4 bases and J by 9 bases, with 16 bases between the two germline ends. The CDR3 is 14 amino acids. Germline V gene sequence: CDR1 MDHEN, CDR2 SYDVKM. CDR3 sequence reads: CASSSGYRAGIQYF. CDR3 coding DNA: TGTGCCAGCAGTTCAGGCTATCGAGCGGGCATTCAGTACTTC.

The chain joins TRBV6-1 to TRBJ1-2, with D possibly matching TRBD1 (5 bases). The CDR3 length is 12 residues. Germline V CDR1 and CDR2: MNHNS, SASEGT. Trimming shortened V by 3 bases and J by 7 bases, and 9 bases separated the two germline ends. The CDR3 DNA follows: TGTGCCAGCAGTGACAGGGAGGGTGGCTACACCTTC. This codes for CASSDREGGYTF.

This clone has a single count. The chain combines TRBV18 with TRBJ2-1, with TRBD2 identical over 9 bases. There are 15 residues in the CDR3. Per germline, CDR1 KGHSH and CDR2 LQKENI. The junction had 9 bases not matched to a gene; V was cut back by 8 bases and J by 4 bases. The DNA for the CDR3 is TGTGCCAGCACGACGACGACTAGCGGTTACAATGAGCAGTTCTTC. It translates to CASTTTTSGYNEQFF.

The CDR3 sequence: CASSLELPRETQYF. The DNA for the CDR3 is TGTGCCAGCAGCCTAGAATTACCTCGAGAGACCCAGTACTTC. V gene TRBV5-4 combines with J gene TRBJ2-5; the D is unclear. Germline values: CDR1 SGHNT, CDR2 YYREEE (reference sequence). CDR3 length: 14 amino acids. V lost 4 bases and J lost 4, with 14 bases in between. The full variable domain, with the rest looked up from reference TRBV5-4 and TRBJ2-5, is ETGVTQSPTHLIKTRGQQVTLRCSSQSGHNTVSWYQQALGQGPQFIFQYYREEENGRGNFPPRFSGLQFPNYSSELNVNALELDDSALYLCASSLELPRETQYFGPGTRLLVL.

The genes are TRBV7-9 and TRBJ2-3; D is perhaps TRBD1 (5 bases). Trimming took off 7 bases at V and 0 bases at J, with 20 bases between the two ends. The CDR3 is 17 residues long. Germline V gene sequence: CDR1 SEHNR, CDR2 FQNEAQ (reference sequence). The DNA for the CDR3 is TGTGCCAGCACCCCCCCAAGAGTGGGGCCTAGCACAGATACGCAGTATTTT. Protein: CASTPPRVGPSTDTQYF.

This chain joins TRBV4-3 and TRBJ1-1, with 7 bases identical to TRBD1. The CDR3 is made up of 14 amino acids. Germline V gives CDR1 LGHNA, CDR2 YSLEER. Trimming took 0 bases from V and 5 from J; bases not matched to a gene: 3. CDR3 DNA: TGCGCCAGCAGCCAAGAAGCCAGGGGGACTGAAGCTTTCTTT. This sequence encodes CASSQEARGTEAFF.

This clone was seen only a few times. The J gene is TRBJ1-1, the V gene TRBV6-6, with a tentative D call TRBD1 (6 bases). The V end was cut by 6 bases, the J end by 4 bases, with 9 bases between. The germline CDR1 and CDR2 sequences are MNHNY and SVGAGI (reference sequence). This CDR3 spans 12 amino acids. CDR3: CASRGGSTEAFF. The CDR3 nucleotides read TGTGCCAGCAGAGGGGGAAGCACTGAAGCTTTCTTT.

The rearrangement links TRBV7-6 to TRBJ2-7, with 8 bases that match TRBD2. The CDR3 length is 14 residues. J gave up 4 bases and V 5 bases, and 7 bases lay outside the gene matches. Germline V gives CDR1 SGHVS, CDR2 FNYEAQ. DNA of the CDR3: TGTGCCAGCAGCCAGCGGGAGAGGGGGTACGAGCAGTACTTC. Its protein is CASSQRERGYEQYF. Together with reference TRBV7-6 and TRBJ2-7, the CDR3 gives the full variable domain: GAGVSQSPRYKVTKRGQDVALRCDPISGHVSLYWYRQALGQGPEFLTYFNYEAQQDKSGLPNDRFSAERPEGSISTLTIQRTEQRDSAMYRCASSQRERGYEQYFGPGTRLTVT.

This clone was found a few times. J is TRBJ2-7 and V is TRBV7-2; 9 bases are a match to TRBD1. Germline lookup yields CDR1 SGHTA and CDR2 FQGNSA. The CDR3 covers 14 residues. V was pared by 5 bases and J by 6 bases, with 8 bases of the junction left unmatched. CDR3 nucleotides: TGTGCCAGCAGCAAACAGGGGGCGGATGGCGAGCAGTACTTC. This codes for CASSKQGADGEQYF.

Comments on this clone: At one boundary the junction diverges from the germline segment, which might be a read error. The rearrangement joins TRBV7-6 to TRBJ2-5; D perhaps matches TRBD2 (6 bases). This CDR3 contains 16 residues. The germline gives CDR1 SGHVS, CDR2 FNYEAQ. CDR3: CASSKLFGGKQEAQYF. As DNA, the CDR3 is TGTGCCAGCAGCAAATTGTTTGGCGGGAAACAAGAGGCCCAGTACTTC.

The chain's CDR3 is CASTTGLWGYTF. The CDR3 DNA is TGTGCCAGCACAACAGGGCTATGGGGCTACACCTTC. The chain carries TRBV28 and TRBJ1-2; a weak D match, TRBD1 (6 bases). Germline V lookup: CDR1 MDHEN, CDR2 SYDVKM. V gave up 7 bases and J gave up 8 bases, with 14 bases separating them. The CDR3 is made up of 12 amino acids.

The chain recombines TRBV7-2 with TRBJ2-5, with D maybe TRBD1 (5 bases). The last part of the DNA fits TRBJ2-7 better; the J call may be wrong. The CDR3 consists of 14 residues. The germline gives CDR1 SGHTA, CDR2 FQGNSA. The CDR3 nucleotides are TGTGCCAGCACCCCCCAGGGATCGGGCCACGAGCAGTACTTC. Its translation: CASTPQGSGHEQYF.

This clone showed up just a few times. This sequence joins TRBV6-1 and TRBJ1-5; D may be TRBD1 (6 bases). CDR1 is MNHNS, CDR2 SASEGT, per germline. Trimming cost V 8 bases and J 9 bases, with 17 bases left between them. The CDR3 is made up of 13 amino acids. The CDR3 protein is CASEEGVGTPQHF. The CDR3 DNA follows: TGTGCCAGCGAAGAGGGGGTTGGGACGCCCCAGCATTTT.

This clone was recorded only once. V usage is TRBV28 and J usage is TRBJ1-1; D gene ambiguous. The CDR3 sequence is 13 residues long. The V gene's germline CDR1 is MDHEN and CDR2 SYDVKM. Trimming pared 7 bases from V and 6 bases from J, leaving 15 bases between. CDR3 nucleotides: TGTGCCAGCACCTCCCCCCCCGGGGCTGAAGCTTTCTTT. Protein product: CASTSPPGAEAFF.

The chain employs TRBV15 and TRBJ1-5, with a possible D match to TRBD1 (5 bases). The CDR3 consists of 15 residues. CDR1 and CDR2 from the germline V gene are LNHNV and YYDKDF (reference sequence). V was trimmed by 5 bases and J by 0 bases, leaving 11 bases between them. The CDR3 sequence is CATSARQYSNQPQHF. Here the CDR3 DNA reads TGTGCCACCAGCGCTCGACAGTATAGCAATCAGCCCCAGCATTTT.

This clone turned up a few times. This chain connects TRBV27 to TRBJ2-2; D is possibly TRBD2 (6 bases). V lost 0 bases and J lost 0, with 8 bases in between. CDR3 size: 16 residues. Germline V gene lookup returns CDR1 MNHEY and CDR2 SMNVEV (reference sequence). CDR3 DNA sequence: TGTGCCAGCAGTTTATCTGGAGGGGCGAACACCGGGGAGCTGTTTTTT. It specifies CASSLSGGANTGELFF.

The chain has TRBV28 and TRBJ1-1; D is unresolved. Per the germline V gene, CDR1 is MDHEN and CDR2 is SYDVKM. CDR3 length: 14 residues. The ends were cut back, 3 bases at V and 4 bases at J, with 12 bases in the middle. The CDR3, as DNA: TGTGCCAGCAGTTTTCCCCCCGGCGGCACTGAAGCTTTCTTT. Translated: CASSFPPGGTEAFF.

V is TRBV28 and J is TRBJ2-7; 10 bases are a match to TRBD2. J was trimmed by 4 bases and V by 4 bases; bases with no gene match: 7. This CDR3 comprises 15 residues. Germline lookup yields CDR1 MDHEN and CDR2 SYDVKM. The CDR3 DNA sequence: TGTGCCAGCAGTTCTTGGGCTAGCGGGAGTTACGAGCAGTACTTC. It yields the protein CASSSWASGSYEQYF.

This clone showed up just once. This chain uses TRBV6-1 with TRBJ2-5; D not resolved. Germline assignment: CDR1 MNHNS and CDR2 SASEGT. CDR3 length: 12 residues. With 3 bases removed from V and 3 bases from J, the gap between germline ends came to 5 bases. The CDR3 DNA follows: TGTGCCAGCAGTGAGTTAAAAGAGACCCAGTACTTC. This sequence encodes CASSELKETQYF.

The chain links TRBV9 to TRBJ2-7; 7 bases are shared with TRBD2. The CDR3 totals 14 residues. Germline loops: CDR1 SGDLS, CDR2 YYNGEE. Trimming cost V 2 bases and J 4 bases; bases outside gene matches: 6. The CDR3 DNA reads TGTGCCAGCAGCGTTCTGGGGGAGGGGTACGAGCAGTACTTC. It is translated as CASSVLGEGYEQYF.

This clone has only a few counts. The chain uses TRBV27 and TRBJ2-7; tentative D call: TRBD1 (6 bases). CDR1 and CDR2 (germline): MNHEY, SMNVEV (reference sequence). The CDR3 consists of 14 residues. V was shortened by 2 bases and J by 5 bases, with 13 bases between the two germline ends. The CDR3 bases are TGTGCCAGCAGTTTAGACGCAGGGACACACGAGCAGTACTTC. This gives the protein CASSLDAGTHEQYF.